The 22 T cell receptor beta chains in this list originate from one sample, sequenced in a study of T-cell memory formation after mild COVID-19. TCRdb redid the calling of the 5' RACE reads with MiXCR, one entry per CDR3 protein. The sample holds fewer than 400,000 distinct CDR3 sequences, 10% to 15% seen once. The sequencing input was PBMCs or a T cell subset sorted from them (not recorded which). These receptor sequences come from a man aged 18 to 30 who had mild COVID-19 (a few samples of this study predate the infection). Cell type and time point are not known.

This CDR3 is CASSAVGSNTGELFF. CDR3 DNA sequence: TGTGCCAGTAGTGCTGTTGGTTCGAACACCGGGGAGCTGTTTTTT. The genes are TRBV19 and TRBJ2-2; D gene ambiguous. The V gene's germline CDR1 is LNHDA and CDR2 SQIVND (reference sequence). The CDR3 is 15 residues long. The V end was cut by 5 bases, the J end by 0 bases, with 10 bases between.

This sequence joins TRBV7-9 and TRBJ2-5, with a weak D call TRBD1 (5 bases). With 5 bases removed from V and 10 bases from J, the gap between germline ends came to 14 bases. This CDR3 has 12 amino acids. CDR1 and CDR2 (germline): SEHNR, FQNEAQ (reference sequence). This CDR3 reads CASSQQQGNQYF. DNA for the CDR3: TGTGCCAGCAGCCAACAGCAGGGAAACCAGTACTTC.

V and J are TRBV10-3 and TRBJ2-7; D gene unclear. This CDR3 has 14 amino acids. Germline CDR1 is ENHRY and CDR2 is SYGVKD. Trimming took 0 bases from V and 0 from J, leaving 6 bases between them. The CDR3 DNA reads TGTGCCATCAGTGAGTCAACAGTCTCCTACGAGCAGTACGTC. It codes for CAISESTVSYEQYV.

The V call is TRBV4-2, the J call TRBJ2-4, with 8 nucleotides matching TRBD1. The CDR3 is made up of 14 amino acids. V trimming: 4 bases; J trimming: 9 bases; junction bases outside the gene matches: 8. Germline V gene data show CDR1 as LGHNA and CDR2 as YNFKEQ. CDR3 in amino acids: CASSPTGASGIQYF. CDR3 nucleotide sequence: TGTGCCAGCAGCCCGACAGGGGCGTCTGGCATTCAGTACTTC.

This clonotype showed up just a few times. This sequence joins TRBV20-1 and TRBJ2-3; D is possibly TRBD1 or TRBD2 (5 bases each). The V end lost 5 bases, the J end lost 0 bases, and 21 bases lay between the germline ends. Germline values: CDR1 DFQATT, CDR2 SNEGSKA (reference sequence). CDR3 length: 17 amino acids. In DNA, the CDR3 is TGCAGTGCTGGTCGTTTAGGATCGGGGCCTAGCACAGATACGCAGTATTTT. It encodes CSAGRLGSGPSTDTQYF.

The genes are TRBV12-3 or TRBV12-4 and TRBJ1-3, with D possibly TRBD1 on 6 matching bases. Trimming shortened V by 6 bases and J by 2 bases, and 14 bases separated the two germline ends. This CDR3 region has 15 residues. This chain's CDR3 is CASSRQGFTGNTIYF. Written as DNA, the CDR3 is TGTGCCAGCAGCCGTCAGGGGTTTACTGGAAACACCATATATTTT.

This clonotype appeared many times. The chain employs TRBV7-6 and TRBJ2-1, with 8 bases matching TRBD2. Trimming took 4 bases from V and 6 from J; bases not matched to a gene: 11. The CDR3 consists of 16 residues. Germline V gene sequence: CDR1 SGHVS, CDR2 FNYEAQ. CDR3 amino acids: CASSSSTVSGANEQFF. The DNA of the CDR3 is TGTGCCAGCAGCTCTAGTACGGTTAGCGGGGCCAATGAGCAGTTCTTC.

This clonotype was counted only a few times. CDR3 amino acids: CSVESGDSGEETQYF. The CDR3 coding sequence is TGCAGCGTTGAAAGCGGGGACTCTGGGGAGGAGACCCAGTACTTC. The chain couples TRBV29-1 to TRBJ2-5; 7 bases are shared with TRBD2. The ends lost 2 bases at V and 5 bases at J; junction bases unmatched: 11. The CDR3 spans 15 residues. Germline-derived CDR1 and CDR2 are SQVTM and ANQGSEA.

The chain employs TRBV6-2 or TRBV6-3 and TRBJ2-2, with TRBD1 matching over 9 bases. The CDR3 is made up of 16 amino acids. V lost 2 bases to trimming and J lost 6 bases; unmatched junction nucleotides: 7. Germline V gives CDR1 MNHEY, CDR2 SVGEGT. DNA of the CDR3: TGTGCCAGCAGTTACGTTTGGACAGGGGAATCCGGGGAGCTGTTTTTT. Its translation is CASSYVWTGESGELFF.

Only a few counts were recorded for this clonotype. CDR3 sequence: CASSPGDRYYGYTF. CDR3 DNA: TGTGCCAGCAGTCCCGGGGACAGGTACTATGGCTACACCTTC. The genes are TRBV12-3 or TRBV12-4 and TRBJ1-2; 8 nucleotides agree with TRBD1. With V trimmed by 5 bases and J by 3 bases, 5 bases remained unmatched. The CDR3 is made up of 14 amino acids.

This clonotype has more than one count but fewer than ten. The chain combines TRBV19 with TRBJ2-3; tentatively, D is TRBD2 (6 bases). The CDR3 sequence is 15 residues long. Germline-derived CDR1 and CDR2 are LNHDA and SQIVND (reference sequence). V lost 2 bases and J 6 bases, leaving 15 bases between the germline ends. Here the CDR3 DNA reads TGTGCCAGTAGTATAAGCGGGTCGCTAGGCGATACGCAGTATTTT. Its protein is CASSISGSLGDTQYF.

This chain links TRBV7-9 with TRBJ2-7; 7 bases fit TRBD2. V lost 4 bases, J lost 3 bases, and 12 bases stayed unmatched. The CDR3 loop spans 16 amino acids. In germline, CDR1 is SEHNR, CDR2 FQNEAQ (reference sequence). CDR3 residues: CASSSPGGRDYYEQYF. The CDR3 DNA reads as TGTGCCAGCAGCTCACCCGGTGGCAGGGACTACTACGAGCAGTACTTC.

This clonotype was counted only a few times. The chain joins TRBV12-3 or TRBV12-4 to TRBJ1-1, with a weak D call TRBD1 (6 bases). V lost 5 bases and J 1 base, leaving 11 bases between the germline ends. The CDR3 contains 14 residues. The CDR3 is CASSPRGQNTEAFF. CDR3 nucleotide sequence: TGTGCCAGCAGTCCGAGGGGACAGAACACTGAAGCTTTCTTT.

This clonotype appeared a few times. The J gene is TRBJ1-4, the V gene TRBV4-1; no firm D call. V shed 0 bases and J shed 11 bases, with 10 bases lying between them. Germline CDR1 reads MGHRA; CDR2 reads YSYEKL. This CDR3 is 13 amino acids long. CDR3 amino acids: CASSQDSFEKLFF. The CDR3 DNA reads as TGCGCCAGCAGCCAAGATTCGTTCGAGAAACTGTTTTTT.

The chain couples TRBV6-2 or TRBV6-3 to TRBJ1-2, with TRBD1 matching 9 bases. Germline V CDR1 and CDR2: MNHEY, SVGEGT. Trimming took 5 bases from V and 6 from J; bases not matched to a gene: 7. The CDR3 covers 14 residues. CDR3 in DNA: TGTGCCAGCAGTGCACAGGGGGCGCAGGATGGCTACACCTTC. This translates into CASSAQGAQDGYTF.

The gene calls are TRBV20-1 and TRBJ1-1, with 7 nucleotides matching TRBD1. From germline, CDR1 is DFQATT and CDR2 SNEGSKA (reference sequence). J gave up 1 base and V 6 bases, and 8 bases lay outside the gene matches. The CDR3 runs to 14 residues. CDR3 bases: TGCAGTGCCAAAGCCGGGACAGAGAACACTGAAGCTTTCTTT. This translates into CSAKAGTENTEAFF.

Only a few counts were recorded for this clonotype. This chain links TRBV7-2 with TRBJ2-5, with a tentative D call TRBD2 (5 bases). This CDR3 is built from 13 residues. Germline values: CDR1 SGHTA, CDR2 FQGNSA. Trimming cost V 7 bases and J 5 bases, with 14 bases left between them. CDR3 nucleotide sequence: TGTGCCAGCACTTCGGGGTTAGGGGAGACCCAGTACTTC. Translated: CASTSGLGETQYF.

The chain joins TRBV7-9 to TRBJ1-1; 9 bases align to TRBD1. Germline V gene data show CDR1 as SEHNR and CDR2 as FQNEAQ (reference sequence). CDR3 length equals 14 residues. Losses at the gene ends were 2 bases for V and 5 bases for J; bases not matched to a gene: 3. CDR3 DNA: TGTGCCAGCAGCTTAACAGGGGGCTATACTGAAGCTTTCTTT. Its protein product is CASSLTGGYTEAFF.

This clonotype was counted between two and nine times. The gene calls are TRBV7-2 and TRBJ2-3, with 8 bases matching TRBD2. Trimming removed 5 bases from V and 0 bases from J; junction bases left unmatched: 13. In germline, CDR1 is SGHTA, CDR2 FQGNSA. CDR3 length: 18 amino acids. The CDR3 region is CASSPAGGGPRSTDTQYF. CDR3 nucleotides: TGTGCCAGCAGCCCTGCCGGCGGGGGGCCCCGGAGCACAGATACGCAGTATTTT.

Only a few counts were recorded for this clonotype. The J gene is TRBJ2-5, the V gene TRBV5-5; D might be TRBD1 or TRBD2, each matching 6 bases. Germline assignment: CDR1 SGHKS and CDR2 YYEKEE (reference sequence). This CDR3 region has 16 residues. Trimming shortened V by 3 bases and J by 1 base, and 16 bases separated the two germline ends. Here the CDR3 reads CASSWGRGALQETQYF. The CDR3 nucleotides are TGTGCCAGCAGCTGGGGGCGCGGGGCACTCCAAGAGACCCAGTACTTC.

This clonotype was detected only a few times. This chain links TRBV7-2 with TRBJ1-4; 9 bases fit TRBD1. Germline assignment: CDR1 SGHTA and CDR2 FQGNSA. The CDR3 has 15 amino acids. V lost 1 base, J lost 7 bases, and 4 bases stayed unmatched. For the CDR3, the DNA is TGTGCCAGCAGCTTAGGAGGGACAGGGACTGAAAAACTGTTTTTT. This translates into CASSLGGTGTEKLFF. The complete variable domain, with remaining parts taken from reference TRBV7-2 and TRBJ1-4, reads GAGVSQSPSNKVTEKGKDVELRCDPISGHTALYWYRQSLGQGLEFLIYFQGNSAPDKSGLPSDRFSAERTGGSVSTLTIQRTQQEDSAVYLCASSLGGTGTEKLFFGSGTQLSVL.

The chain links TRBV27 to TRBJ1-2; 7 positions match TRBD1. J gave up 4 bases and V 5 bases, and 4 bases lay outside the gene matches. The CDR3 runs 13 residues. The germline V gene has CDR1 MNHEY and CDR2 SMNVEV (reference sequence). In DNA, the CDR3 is TGTGCCAGCAGTCCGACAGGGCGCTATGGCTACACCTTC. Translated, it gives CASSPTGRYGYTF.